The 26 T cell receptor beta chains listed next were all sequenced from one sample in a study of OX40 agonist ivuxolimab in advanced cancers. The table came from immunoSEQ multiplex PCR; TCRdb's copy has only in-frame clones and leaves some out. The table records 77,000 or so clones, about 93% of them present only once. The sequencing used CD4+ or CD8+ T cells sorted from blood, collected in a trial of the OX40 agonist ivuxolimab. Source of these receptors: an adult with an advanced solid tumor such as melanoma, head and neck, liver or kidney cancer.

The rearrangement joins TRBV7-2 to TRBJ2-2, with 8 positions matching TRBD2. The CDR3 is made up of 16 amino acids. Germline-derived CDR1 and CDR2 are SGHTA and FQGNSA. The ends lost 1 base at V and 9 bases at J; junction bases unmatched: 10. The CDR3 spells CASSLVHGVAGWELFF. As DNA, the CDR3 is TGTGCCAGCAGCTTAGTTCACGGGGTAGCGGGATGGGAGCTGTTTTTT.

The chain is built from TRBV28 and TRBJ2-2; a weak D match, TRBD1 (5 bases). Per the germline V gene, CDR1 is MDHEN and CDR2 is SYDVKM. V was cut by 6 bases and J by 1 base, with 9 bases left in between. CDR3 size: 14 residues. CDR3 sequence reads: CASRLTGNTGELFF. The DNA for the CDR3 is TGTGCCAGCAGGCTTACAGGGAACACCGGGGAGCTGTTTTTT.

The rearrangement links TRBV5-1 to TRBJ2-3; D is uncertain. This CDR3 is built from 14 residues. The germline V and J ends were trimmed by 1 base and 2 bases, with 8 bases remaining between them. Germline V CDR1 and CDR2: SGHRS, YFSETQ. CDR3 amino acids: CASSLLSLTDTQYF. The CDR3 DNA is TGCGCCAGCAGCTTGCTGTCACTCACAGATACGCAGTATTTT.

The V gene is TRBV6-1, the J gene TRBJ1-4, with D uncertain. CDR3 length: 16 amino acids. CDR1 is MNHNS and CDR2 is SASEGT in the germline V gene. Trimming removed 2 bases from V and 0 bases from J, with 10 bases in between. The CDR3, as DNA: TGTGCCAGCAGTGAACAGACGCTCGCAACTAATGAAAAACTGTTTTTT. Its protein is CASSEQTLATNEKLFF.

The V call is TRBV11-2, the J call TRBJ1-1; possible D gene TRBD1, 5 bases. The CDR3 length is 15 residues. Per the germline V gene, CDR1 is SGHAT and CDR2 is FQNNGV. Trimming took off 5 bases at V and 1 base at J, with 14 bases between the two ends. CDR3 sequence: CASSPIIGGNTEAFF. DNA for the CDR3: TGTGCCAGCAGCCCCATAATCGGGGGGAACACTGAAGCTTTCTTT.

The table lists this clone with a count of one. V usage is TRBV9 and J usage is TRBJ2-7; perhaps TRBD1 as D (5 bases). The CDR3 has 14 residues. The ends were cut back, 2 bases at V and 6 bases at J, with 15 bases in the middle. The germline gives CDR1 SGDLS, CDR2 YYNGEE. As DNA, the CDR3 is TGTGCCAGCAGCGTTCAGGACACATCGGTCGAGCAGTACTTC. Its protein product is CASSVQDTSVEQYF.

This clone was seen a few times. The chain carries TRBV19 and TRBJ1-5; D uncertain. This CDR3 comprises 14 residues. Trimming pared 5 bases from V and 5 bases from J, leaving 13 bases between. CDR1 is LNHDA and CDR2 is SQIVND in the germline V gene (reference sequence). CDR3 residues: CASSDDTSYQPQHF. CDR3 coding DNA: TGTGCCAGTAGTGACGACACAAGTTATCAGCCCCAGCATTTT.

This clone was observed once. The rearrangement links TRBV6-6 to TRBJ1-5; 8 positions agree with TRBD1. Losses at the gene ends were 6 bases for V and 5 bases for J; bases not matched to a gene: 6. CDR1 is MNHNY and CDR2 is SVGAGI in the germline V gene (reference sequence). The CDR3 totals 14 residues. This chain's CDR3 is CASSHRDRYQPQHF. In nucleotides, the CDR3 is TGTGCCAGCAGCCACCGGGACAGGTATCAGCCCCAGCATTTT.

The chain links TRBV30 to TRBJ2-3; possibly TRBD1 or TRBD2 for D (5 bases each). V was pared by 3 bases and J by 6 bases, with 10 bases between. The CDR3 is 12 amino acids. The germline V gene encodes CDR1 GTSNPN and CDR2 SVGIG (reference sequence). The CDR3 bases are TGTGCCTGGAGCGGGACGGTGGATACGCAGTATTTT. It is translated as CAWSGTVDTQYF.

This clone was counted a single time. J is TRBJ2-5 and V is TRBV6-5; 12 nucleotides align to TRBD2. The CDR3 has 15 amino acids. Germline assignment: CDR1 MNHEY and CDR2 SVGAGI. The V gene end was trimmed by 6 bases and the J gene end by 1 base; junction bases not matched to a gene: 3. The CDR3 DNA follows: TGTGCCAGCAGCCGGACTAGCGGGGCCCAAGAGACCCAGTACTTC. Amino acids: CASSRTSGAQETQYF.

This sequence joins TRBV6-5 and TRBJ1-3, with D uncertain. Trimming took 0 bases from V and 0 from J, leaving 6 bases between them. Germline V gives CDR1 MNHEY, CDR2 SVGAGI. The CDR3 consists of 15 residues. CDR3 sequence: CASSYSDGSGNTIYF. In DNA, the CDR3 is TGTGCCAGCAGTTACTCGGACGGCTCTGGAAACACCATATATTTT.

The chain uses TRBV5-1 and TRBJ2-7; no definite D call. Per the germline V gene, CDR1 is SGHRS and CDR2 is YFSETQ. Trimming pared 0 bases from V and 5 bases from J, leaving 12 bases between. The CDR3 is made up of 14 amino acids. The CDR3: CASSLGAAANEQYF. DNA of the CDR3: TGCGCCAGCAGCTTGGGGGCAGCAGCTAACGAGCAGTACTTC.

The chain uses TRBV7-2 and TRBJ1-6; D call uncertain. Germline V CDR1 and CDR2: SGHTA, FQGNSA. CDR3 size: 13 residues. Trimming stripped 2 bases from V and 13 bases from J, with 12 bases between. The CDR3 loop reads CASSLSNPAPLHF. CDR3 bases: TGTGCCAGCAGCTTAAGTAATCCGGCGCCCCTCCACTTT.

The chain's CDR3 is CASSLVFYTF. As DNA, the CDR3 is TGTGCCAGCAGTTTGGTATTCTACACCTTC. The chain recombines TRBV6-1 with TRBJ1-2; D ambiguous. The CDR3 has 10 residues. Trimming stripped 5 bases from V and 10 bases from J, with 8 bases between. Germline V CDR1 and CDR2: MNHNS, SASEGT.

V and J are TRBV7-9 and TRBJ1-2; D remains ambiguous. Trimming removed 1 base from V and 8 bases from J, with 8 bases in between. Germline V CDR1 and CDR2: SEHNR, FQNEAQ (reference sequence). The CDR3 is made up of 12 amino acids. The CDR3 DNA follows: TGTGCCAGCAGCTTAGGTTTTGAGGGCTACACCTTC. It is translated as CASSLGFEGYTF.

CDR3 sequence (DNA): TGTGCCAGCAGCTCCCGTAGCGGGGGGGCAGGTAATGAGCAGTTCTTC. Translation gives CASSSRSGGAGNEQFF. The chain recombines TRBV13 with TRBJ2-1; 11 nucleotides line up with TRBD2. Germline-derived CDR1 and CDR2 are PRHDT and FYEKMQ (reference sequence). The length of the CDR3 is 16 residues. J gave up 7 bases and V 4 bases, and 9 bases lay outside the gene matches.

The V call is TRBV5-1, the J call TRBJ1-1; 7 bases line up with TRBD1. V shed 2 bases and J 2 bases; nucleotides not matched to a gene: 6. The V gene's germline CDR1 is SGHRS and CDR2 YFSETQ. This CDR3 spans 15 amino acids. The DNA of the CDR3 is TGCGCCAGCAGCTTTCCGACAGGGTCCAACACTGAAGCTTTCTTT. Translating it yields CASSFPTGSNTEAFF.

For this clone: A read error may account for a junction end that differs from germline. The rearrangement joins TRBV10-3 to TRBJ1-4, with D possibly TRBD1 on 5 matching bases. This CDR3 is 15 amino acids long. Germline values: CDR1 ENHRY, CDR2 SYGVKD. The CDR3 coding sequence is TGTGCCAGCAGTGAATATCAGGGAGGAAATGAAAAACTGTTTTTT. Translating it yields CASSEYQGGNEKLFF.

The chain employs TRBV5-1 and TRBJ1-1, with D possibly matching TRBD1 (5 bases). There are 13 residues in the CDR3. Between the trimmed V and J ends, which lost 0 bases and 8 bases, there was a span of 11 bases. Germline V gives CDR1 SGHRS, CDR2 YFSETQ. The CDR3 sequence: CASSLAAGSEAFF. For the CDR3, the DNA is TGCGCCAGCAGCTTGGCCGCAGGGTCGGAAGCTTTCTTT.

This clone was observed a single time. The CDR3 loop is CASKDTTNEQFF. CDR3 sequence (DNA): TGTGCCAGCAAGGACACCACCAATGAGCAGTTCTTC. The rearrangement links TRBV6-5 to TRBJ2-1; D is perhaps TRBD1 (5 bases). Germline values: CDR1 MNHEY, CDR2 SVGAGI. This CDR3 is built from 12 residues. Trimming took 7 bases from V and 6 from J, leaving 10 bases between them.

The chain is built from TRBV19 and TRBJ1-5, with no clear D. Germline V lookup: CDR1 LNHDA, CDR2 SQIVND (reference sequence). Trimming pared 3 bases from V and 2 bases from J, leaving 8 bases between. The CDR3 is 14 amino acids. The CDR3 DNA reads TGTGCCAGTAGTATGACGGTGGGCAATCAGCCCCAGCATTTT. Amino acid sequence: CASSMTVGNQPQHF.

V is TRBV7-8 and J is TRBJ2-5; D is tentatively TRBD1 or TRBD2 (5 bases each). The tail of the sequence fits TRBJ2-7 better, so the J call may be wrong. This CDR3 spans 14 amino acids. Germline CDR1 SGHVS, CDR2 FQNEAQ. CDR3 residues: CASSLRGDSYEQYF. CDR3 nucleotides: TGTGCCAGCAGCTTAAGGGGAGACTCCTACGAGCAGTACTTC.

The chain combines TRBV2 with TRBJ2-3, with 9 nucleotides matching TRBD2. Germline lookup yields CDR1 SNHLY and CDR2 FYNNEI. V lost 4 bases and J lost 5; bases outside the gene matches: 4. CDR3 length equals 14 residues. Here the CDR3 DNA reads TGTGCCAGCAGTGCGAATAGCGGGGGAGATACGCAGTATTTT. Protein product: CASSANSGGDTQYF.

The rearrangement uses TRBV6-6 and TRBJ1-5, with D tentatively TRBD1 (5 bases). Trimming took off 6 bases at V and 7 bases at J, with 19 bases between the two ends. The germline V gene has CDR1 MNHNY and CDR2 SVGAGI (reference sequence). This CDR3 contains 15 residues. This CDR3 reads CASSPGGGAGQPQHF. CDR3 DNA: TGTGCCAGCAGCCCCGGGGGTGGGGCGGGCCAGCCCCAGCATTTT.

The chain combines TRBV6-6 with TRBJ2-3; 7 bases match TRBD1. V shed 4 bases, J shed 3 bases, and the junction held 4 bases outside the gene matches. CDR1 is MNHNY and CDR2 is SVGAGI in the germline V gene (reference sequence). CDR3 length equals 14 residues. The CDR3 spells CASSSQTGTDTQYF. CDR3 DNA sequence: TGTGCCAGCAGTTCCCAGACAGGGACAGATACGCAGTATTTT.

This chain joins TRBV4-1 and TRBJ2-1; TRBD2 matches 9 bases. This CDR3 spans 16 amino acids. Trimming cost V 0 bases and J 4 bases; bases outside gene matches: 4. Germline V lookup: CDR1 MGHRA, CDR2 YSYEKL. CDR3 sequence reads: CASSQDLAGRYNEQFF. The CDR3 DNA is TGCGCCAGCAGCCAAGACCTAGCGGGACGATACAATGAGCAGTTCTTC.